What follows describes a single T cell receptor beta chain. The sample comes from a study of T-cell reconstitution after alpha-beta-depleted transplantation in children. The CDR3 spans 12 residues. V lost 3 bases, J lost 7 bases, and 9 bases lay in between. Germline V gene lookup returns CDR1 SGHAT and CDR2 FQNNGV. Construction of the TCRbeta library involved unique molecular identifiers. Via MiXCR, TCRdb re-called the PCR reads, giving one row per CDR3 protein. In the table there are some 200,000 distinct CDR3 sequences, 9.7% of which are singletons. This chain links TRBV11-2 with TRBJ1-1; D is unresolved. The TCR comes from a human donor who donated a stem cell graft to a child with SCID. The source material was PBMCs from the stem cell graft donor, sampled from the stem cell graft. CDR3 in DNA: TGTGCCAGCAGCTTTGCCTGGAGTGAAGCTTTCTTT. It codes for CASSFAWSEAFF.